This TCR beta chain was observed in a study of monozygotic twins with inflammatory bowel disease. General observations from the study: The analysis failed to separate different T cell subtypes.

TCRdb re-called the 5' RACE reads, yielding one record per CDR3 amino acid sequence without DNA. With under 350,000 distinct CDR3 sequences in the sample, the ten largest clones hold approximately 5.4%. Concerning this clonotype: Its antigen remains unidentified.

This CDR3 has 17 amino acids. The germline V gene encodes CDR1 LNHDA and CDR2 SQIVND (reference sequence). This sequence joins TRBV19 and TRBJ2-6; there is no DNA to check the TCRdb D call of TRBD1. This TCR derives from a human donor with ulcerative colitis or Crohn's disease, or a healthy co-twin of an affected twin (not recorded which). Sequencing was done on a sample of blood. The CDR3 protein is CASSIGQGTSGANVLTF.